The sequence of this T cell receptor beta chain was determined in a study of glioma-infiltrating T cells after dendritic cell vaccination. Study outcomes and limitations: Higher pretreatment TIL content predicted longer progression-free time and survival.

Produced via immunoSEQ multiplex PCR; TCRdb's table is partial and in-frame only. The data show under 100,000 clones, roughly 89% seen once. The germline V gene has CDR1 WSHSY and CDR2 SAAADI. V trimming: 8 bases; J trimming: 5 bases; junction bases outside the gene matches: 12. The CDR3 has 14 residues. Comment on this clone: As yet, its antigen is unknown.

The chain recombines TRBV10-2 with TRBJ2-7; 7 positions match TRBD1. This TCR came from a human donor with glioblastoma. The material was blood, obtained before dendritic cell vaccination. CDR3 sequence (DNA): TGCGCCAGCGGGCAGGGAAAGGGGGCCGACGAGCAGTACTTC. Translated, it gives CASGQGKGADEQYF.